The 19 T cell receptor beta chains below all came from one sample that was sequenced in a study of blood T cell repertoires in COVID-19. Assay: immunoSEQ multiplex PCR; the TCRdb copy retains only in-frame clones and omits some. The profile shows some 120,000 clones, just under 85% of them singletons. Specimen: peripheral blood. The receptor source for this set is a woman aged 45-59 years with acute or convalescent COVID-19.

A single count supports this clone. The rearrangement joins TRBV9 to TRBJ2-7, with a tentative D call TRBD1 (6 bases). The germline V gene encodes CDR1 SGDLS and CDR2 YYNGEE. The CDR3 runs 13 residues. V dropped 8 bases and J dropped 3 bases, with 15 bases sitting between them. The DNA for the CDR3 is TGTGCCAGTCAGAGGGACATCGGCTACGAGCAGTACTTC. It is translated as CASQRDIGYEQYF.

This rearrangement joins TRBV7-9 to TRBJ1-2; 7 nucleotides match TRBD1. Germline V gives CDR1 SEHNR, CDR2 FQNEAQ (reference sequence). The CDR3 has 13 residues. The V segment lost 10 bases and the J segment 3 bases; nucleotides outside the gene matches: 8. The CDR3 reads CAISQGDHYGYTF. For the CDR3, the DNA is TGTGCCATCTCCCAGGGGGACCACTATGGCTACACCTTC.

V gene TRBV5-6 combines with J gene TRBJ1-1; TRBD1 aligns across 7 bases. V lost 5 bases, J lost 4 bases, and 8 bases stayed unmatched. The CDR3 consists of 14 residues. The germline CDR1 and CDR2 sequences are SGHDT and YYEEEE. CDR3 in amino acids: CASRGGPVGTEAFF. The CDR3 nucleotides read TGTGCCAGCAGAGGGGGCCCCGTGGGCACTGAAGCTTTCTTT.

The chain couples TRBV7-2 to TRBJ1-5, with 7 bases identical to TRBD1. This CDR3 is built from 15 residues. Trimming cost V 4 bases and J 1 base; bases outside gene matches: 4. The germline V gene encodes CDR1 SGHTA and CDR2 FQGNSA. CDR3 nucleotides: TGTGCCAGCAGCTCAGGGGGAGGAAGCAATCAGCCCCAGCATTTT. Translation gives CASSSGGGSNQPQHF. The full variable domain, completed using reference TRBV7-2 and TRBJ1-5, is GAGVSQSPSNKVTEKGKDVELRCDPISGHTALYWYRQSLGQGLEFLIYFQGNSAPDKSGLPSDRFSAERTGGSVSTLTIQRTQQEDSAVYLCASSSGGGSNQPQHFGDGTRLSIL.

This chain uses TRBV18 with TRBJ2-4; TRBD2 matches at 12 bases. Trimming at V came to 5 bases and at J to 16 bases, leaving 9 bases not matched to a gene. The germline gives CDR1 KGHSH, CDR2 LQKENI. The CDR3 runs 13 residues. CDR3 sequence reads: CASSSSSGGDVYF. The CDR3 region has the DNA TGTGCCAGCTCATCCTCTAGCGGGGGGGACGTTTACTTC.

This clone came up a few times. V is TRBV9 and J is TRBJ2-1, with D possibly being TRBD1 (5 bases). There are 13 residues in the CDR3. Germline V lookup: CDR1 SGDLS, CDR2 YYNGEE. Trimming cost V 4 bases and J 3 bases, with 8 bases left between them. The CDR3 loop is CASSSDIYNEQFF. CDR3 nucleotide sequence: TGTGCCAGCAGCTCGGACATCTACAATGAGCAGTTCTTC. Using reference TRBV9 and TRBJ2-1 for the parts outside the CDR3, the full variable domain is DSGVTQTPKHLITATGQRVTLRCSPRSGDLSVYWYQQSLDQGLQFLIQYYNGEERAKGNILERFSAQQFPDLHSELNLSSLELGDSALYFCASSSDIYNEQFFGPGTRLTVL.

This clone was counted only a few times. V is TRBV10-3 and J is TRBJ1-2; D is uncertain. CDR1 is ENHRY, CDR2 SYGVKD, per germline. Trimming stripped 0 bases from V and 8 bases from J, with 7 bases between. The CDR3 loop spans 12 amino acids. The CDR3 sequence is CAISESRVGYTF. The CDR3 nucleotides read TGTGCCATCAGTGAGTCGCGGGTAGGCTACACCTTC.

The chain uses TRBV6-5 and TRBJ1-3, with D perhaps TRBD1 (5 bases). Trimming shortened V by 6 bases and J by 1 base, and 10 bases separated the two germline ends. The germline gives CDR1 MNHEY, CDR2 SVGAGI. The CDR3 spans 14 residues. The CDR3 nucleotides read TGTGCCAGCAGAGTGGGGGGATCTGGAAACACCATATATTTT. It yields the protein CASRVGGSGNTIYF.

The rearrangement uses TRBV7-9 and TRBJ1-2; a weak D match, TRBD1 (5 bases). Germline lookup yields CDR1 SEHNR and CDR2 FQNEAQ (reference sequence). The CDR3 is 13 residues long. The V gene lost 6 bases and the J gene lost 4 bases, with 12 bases spanning the gap. CDR3 coding DNA: TGTGCCAGCAGGGACACAGTGGTCTATGGCTACACCTTC. Translated, it gives CASRDTVVYGYTF.

The chain couples TRBV5-1 to TRBJ1-1; D may be TRBD1 (6 bases). The CDR3 loop spans 14 amino acids. Germline V gene lookup returns CDR1 SGHRS and CDR2 YFSETQ. V lost 0 bases and J 3 bases, leaving 9 bases between the germline ends. DNA of the CDR3: TGCGCCAGCAGCTTGGGGGACACTCACACTGAAGCTTTCTTT. This encodes CASSLGDTHTEAFF.

V is TRBV5-4 and J is TRBJ1-2, with D possibly being TRBD1 (5 bases). CDR1 SGHNT and CDR2 YYREEE come from the germline V gene (reference sequence). The CDR3 spans 14 residues. V was pared by 4 bases and J by 4 bases, with 14 bases between. Written as DNA, the CDR3 is TGTGCCAGCAGCCTGTCAGGGTCCATCTATGGCTACACCTTC. Protein sequence: CASSLSGSIYGYTF.

This CDR3 is CASRTGRNQPQHF. Written as DNA, the CDR3 is TGTGCCAGCAGGACAGGGAGAAATCAGCCCCAGCATTTT. The chain has TRBV2 and TRBJ1-5; 7 bases line up with TRBD1. The CDR3 covers 13 residues. The V and J ends lost 6 bases and 4 bases, in that order; junction bases with no gene match: 3. Germline lookup yields CDR1 SNHLY and CDR2 FYNNEI.

Many counts were recorded for this clone. The V and J genes are TRBV3-1 (or the pseudogene TRBV3-2) and TRBJ1-1; TRBD1 agrees at 7 bases. CDR1 LGHDT and CDR2 YNNKEL come from the germline V gene (reference sequence). V lost 2 bases and J lost 0; bases outside the gene matches: 6. CDR3 size: 16 residues. The CDR3 loop is CASSQRPGGLNTEAFF. Written as DNA, the CDR3 is TGTGCCAGCAGCCAAAGGCCAGGGGGATTGAACACTGAAGCTTTCTTT.

The chain employs TRBV4-2 and TRBJ1-1; D uncertain. Between the trimmed V and J ends, which lost 0 bases and 3 bases, there was a span of 8 bases. CDR1 LGHNA and CDR2 YNFKEQ come from the germline V gene. The CDR3 spans 14 residues. CDR3 amino acids: CASSQEFQYTEAFF. The DNA for the CDR3 is TGTGCCAGCAGCCAAGAGTTCCAGTACACTGAAGCTTTCTTT.

This chain links TRBV11-3 with TRBJ2-1; TRBD2 matches 8 bases. V was pared by 0 bases and J by 9 bases, with 10 bases of the junction left unmatched. CDR3 length: 16 amino acids. Germline lookup yields CDR1 SGHNT and CDR2 YENEEA. For the CDR3, the DNA is TGTGCCAGCAGCTTAGAGGCGGGGGGAGCTTCGAGTGAGCAGTTCTTC. Translating gives CASSLEAGGASSEQFF.

The chain uses TRBV9 and TRBJ2-3, with 10 bases matching TRBD1. Germline V gene sequence: CDR1 SGDLS, CDR2 YYNGEE. V lost 4 bases, J lost 5 bases, and 7 bases stayed unmatched. The CDR3 totals 15 residues. CDR3 in DNA: TGTGCCAGCAGCCCCCGGGACAGGGGACAAGATACGCAGTATTTT. This translates into CASSPRDRGQDTQYF.

The table lists this clone with a count of one. The chain employs TRBV3-1 (or the pseudogene TRBV3-2) and TRBJ2-1; D gene unclear. Looked up from germline, CDR1 is LGHDT and CDR2 is YNNKEL (reference sequence). This CDR3 has 11 residues. V was pared by 4 bases and J by 10 bases, with 8 bases between. CDR3 sequence reads: CASSLLGEQFF. CDR3 DNA sequence: TGTGCCAGCAGCCTCTTGGGCGAGCAGTTCTTC.

This chain uses TRBV5-4 with TRBJ2-7, with 8 nucleotides matching TRBD2. CDR3 length: 16 residues. From germline, CDR1 is SGHNT and CDR2 YYREEE (reference sequence). Trimming took 0 bases from V and 3 from J; bases not matched to a gene: 8. DNA of the CDR3: TGTGCCAGCAGCTTGGCTGGAGCGGGGGCCCGCTACGAGCAGTACTTC. It codes for CASSLAGAGARYEQYF.

This chain connects TRBV9 to TRBJ1-4, with 10 bases fitting TRBD1. The CDR3 runs 16 residues. CDR1 SGDLS and CDR2 YYNGEE come from the germline V gene. J gave up 6 bases and V 4 bases, and 9 bases lay outside the gene matches. The CDR3 here is CASSPADRGRDEKLFF. CDR3 nucleotide sequence: TGTGCCAGCAGCCCCGCGGACAGGGGGAGGGATGAAAAACTGTTTTTT.